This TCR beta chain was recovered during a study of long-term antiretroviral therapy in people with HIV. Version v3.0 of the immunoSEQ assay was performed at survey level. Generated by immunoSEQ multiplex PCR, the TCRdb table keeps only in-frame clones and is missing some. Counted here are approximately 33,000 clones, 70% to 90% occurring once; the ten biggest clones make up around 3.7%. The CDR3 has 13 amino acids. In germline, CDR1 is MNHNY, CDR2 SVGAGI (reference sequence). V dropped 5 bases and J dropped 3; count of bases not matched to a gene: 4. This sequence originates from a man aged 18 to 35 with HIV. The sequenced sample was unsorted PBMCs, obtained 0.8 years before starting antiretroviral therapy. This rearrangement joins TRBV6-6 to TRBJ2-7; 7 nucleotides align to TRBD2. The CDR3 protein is CASSPSGVYEQYF. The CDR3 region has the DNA TGTGCCAGCAGTCCGAGCGGGGTCTACGAGCAGTACTTC.